This T cell receptor beta chain originates from a study of blood T cells in healthy people across ages. Primers used in a second PCR of roughly 6 to 11 cycles were a sample-barcoded 5' primer and a J-beta primer mix. TCRdb redid the calling of the 5' RACE reads with MiXCR, one entry per CDR3 protein. The profile covers about 780,000 distinct CDR3 sequences, with around 50% appearing a single time and 18% taken by the ten largest. From germline, CDR1 is ENHRY and CDR2 SYGVKD. With 5 bases removed from V and 2 bases from J, the gap between germline ends came to 10 bases. CDR3 length equals 13 residues.

This receptor was identified in a man at least 80 years old in good health. Sample: blood. This chain joins TRBV10-3 and TRBJ2-7; D remains ambiguous. The CDR3 nucleotides are TGTGCCATCAGTCGAGGCGACACCTACGAGCAGTACTTC. It is translated as CAISRGDTYEQYF.